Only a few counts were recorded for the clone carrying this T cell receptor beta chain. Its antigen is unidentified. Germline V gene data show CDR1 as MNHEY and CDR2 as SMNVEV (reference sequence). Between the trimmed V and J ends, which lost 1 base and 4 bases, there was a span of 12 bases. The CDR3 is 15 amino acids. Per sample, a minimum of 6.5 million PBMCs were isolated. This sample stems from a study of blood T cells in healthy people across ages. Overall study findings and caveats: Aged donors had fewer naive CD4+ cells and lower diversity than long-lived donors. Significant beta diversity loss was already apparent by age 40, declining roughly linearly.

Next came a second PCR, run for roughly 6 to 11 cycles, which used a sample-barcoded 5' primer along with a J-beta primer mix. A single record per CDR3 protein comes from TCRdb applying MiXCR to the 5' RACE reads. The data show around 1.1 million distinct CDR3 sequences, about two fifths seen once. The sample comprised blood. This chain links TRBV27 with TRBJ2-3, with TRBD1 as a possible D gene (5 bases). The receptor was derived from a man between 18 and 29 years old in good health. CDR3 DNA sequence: TGTGCCAGCAGTTTATTGGCAGGGAATCCAGATACGCAGTATTTT. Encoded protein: CASSLLAGNPDTQYF.